This T cell receptor beta chain was retrieved from a study of human T cells and chemical hapten exposure. Each CDR3 protein gets one entry after TCRdb re-called the RACE reads with MiXCR. Of roughly 380,000 distinct CDR3 sequences listed, 5.1% were seen once; the top ten hold about 2.5%. V shed 4 bases, J shed 10 bases, and the junction held 7 bases outside the gene matches. This CDR3 is 12 amino acids long. Germline CDR1 is SGHDT and CDR2 is YYEEEE. The time point: pre-sensitization, week 0. The treatment was: therapeutic diphenylcyclopropenone sensitization with weekly scalp DPC. Ten or more counts support this clonotype.

The receptor was derived from a woman aged 45-65 years with alopecia areata. Some clones in this sample may be carry-over from other donors' samples. The sample was whole blood, taken in connection with sensitization to the hapten diphenylcyclopropenone (DPC). The chain uses TRBV5-6 and TRBJ1-1; 7 positions match TRBD1. Here the CDR3 DNA reads TGTGCCAGCAGCACCGGACAGGTTTCAGCTTTCTTT. Its protein is CASSTGQVSAFF.